The clone carrying this TCR beta chain has more than one count but fewer than ten. The antigen is not known. Alopecia areata patients gave lesional scalp punch biopsies and peripheral blood samples. This entry is derived from a study of CD8+ T cells in alopecia areata. At the level of the study: Twice daily, treated patients received 5 to 10 mg of oral tofacitinib. Findings of the study overall: Lesional scalp exceeded normal scalp in clonality, especially in alopecia totalis/universalis. Resident alphabeta T-cell populations of normal skin are likewise subject to sequencing in scalp samples.

RNA was isolated and reverse transcribed to cDNA, the sequencing template. Sequencing was performed with immunoSEQ multiplex PCR; in TCRdb, only in-frame clones are kept and a portion is missing. The table has 150,000 to 200,000 clones, 50% to 75% seen once. V lost 8 bases, J lost 4 bases, and 8 bases lay in between. Germline assignment: CDR1 MNHEY and CDR2 SVGAGI. This CDR3 contains 12 residues. This receptor was identified in a human donor with alopecia areata. The chain couples TRBV6-5 to TRBJ2-2, with D hard to call. Sequenced here: CD4+ T cells sorted from blood, sampled at week 0. The CDR3 bases are TGTGCCAGCGATTCGGGCACCGGGGAGCTGTTTTTT. Protein: CASDSGTGELFF.